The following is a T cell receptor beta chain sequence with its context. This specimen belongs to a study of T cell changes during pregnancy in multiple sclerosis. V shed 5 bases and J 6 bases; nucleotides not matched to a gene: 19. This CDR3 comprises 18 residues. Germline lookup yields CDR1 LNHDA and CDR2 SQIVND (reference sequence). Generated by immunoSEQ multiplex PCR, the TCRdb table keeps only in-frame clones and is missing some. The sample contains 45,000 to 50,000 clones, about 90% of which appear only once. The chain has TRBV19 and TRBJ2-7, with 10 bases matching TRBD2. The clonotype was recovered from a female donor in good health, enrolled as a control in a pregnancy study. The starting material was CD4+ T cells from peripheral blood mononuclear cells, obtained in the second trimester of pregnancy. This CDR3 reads CASSSGQTFQRGGPEQYF. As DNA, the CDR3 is TGTGCCAGTAGTTCGGGACAGACCTTTCAGCGGGGGGGCCCCGAGCAGTACTTC.